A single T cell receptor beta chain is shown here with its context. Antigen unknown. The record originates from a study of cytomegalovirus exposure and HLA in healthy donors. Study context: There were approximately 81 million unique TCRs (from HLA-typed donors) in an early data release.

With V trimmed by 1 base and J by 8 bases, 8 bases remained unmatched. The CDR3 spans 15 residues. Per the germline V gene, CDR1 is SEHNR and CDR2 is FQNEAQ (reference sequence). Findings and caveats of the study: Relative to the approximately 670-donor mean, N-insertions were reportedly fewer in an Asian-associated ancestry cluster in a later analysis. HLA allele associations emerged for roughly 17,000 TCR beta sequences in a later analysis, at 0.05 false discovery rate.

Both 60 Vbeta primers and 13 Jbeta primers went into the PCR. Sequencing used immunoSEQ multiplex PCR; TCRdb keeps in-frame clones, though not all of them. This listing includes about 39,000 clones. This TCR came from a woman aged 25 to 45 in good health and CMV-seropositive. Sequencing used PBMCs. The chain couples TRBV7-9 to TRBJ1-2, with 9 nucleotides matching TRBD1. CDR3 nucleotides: TGTGCCAGCAGCTTAGGGGACAGGGATTCCCTAGGCTACACCTTC. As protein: CASSLGDRDSLGYTF.